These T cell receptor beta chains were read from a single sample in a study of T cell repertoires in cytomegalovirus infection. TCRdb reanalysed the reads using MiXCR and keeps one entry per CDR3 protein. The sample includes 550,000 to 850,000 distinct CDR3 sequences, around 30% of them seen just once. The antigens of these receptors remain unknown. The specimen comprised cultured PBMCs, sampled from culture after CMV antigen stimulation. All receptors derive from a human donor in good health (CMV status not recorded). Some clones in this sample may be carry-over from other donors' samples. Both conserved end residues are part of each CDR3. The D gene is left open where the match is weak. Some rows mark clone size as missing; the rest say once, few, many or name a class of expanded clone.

CAISRTGGDYGYTF TGTGCCATCAGTCGGACAGGGGGCGACTATGGCTACACCTTC - TRBJ1-2 TRBD1 TRBV10-3
CASSLAGWVEQYF TGTGCCAGCAGCCTAGCGGGGTGGGTCGAGCAGTACTTC few TRBJ2-7 TRBD2 TRBV7-2
CASSSSNTGELFF TGTGCCAGCAGCTCTTCGAACACCGGGGAGCTGTTTTTT - TRBJ2-2 - TRBV7-9
CASSLATDNQPQHF TGTGCCAGCAGCTTAGCGACAGACAATCAGCCCCAGCATTTT many TRBJ1-5 - TRBV7-6
CASRGDRGLREQYF TGTGCCAGCAGGGGCGACAGGGGATTACGGGAGCAGTACTTC - TRBJ2-7 TRBD1 TRBV12-3/TRBV12-4
CASSERADRYNYGYTF TGTGCCAGCAGTGAAAGGGCGGACAGATACAACTATGGCTACACCTTC few TRBJ1-2 - TRBV6-1
CASAGKGKNIQYF TGTGCCAGCGCAGGCAAGGGGAAAAACATTCAGTACTTC - TRBJ2-4 - TRBV18
CASRGLGTSGGEGEQFF TGTGCCAGCAGGGGTTTAGGGACTAGCGGGGGGGAAGGTGAGCAGTTCTTC - TRBJ2-1 TRBD2 TRBV7-8
CASSLVRGRTNYGYTF TGTGCCAGCAGCTTAGTCCGGGGTAGGACTAACTATGGCTACACCTTC few TRBJ1-2 - TRBV7-9
CASSLKAGFSGANVLTF TGTGCCAGCAGCTTAAAAGCGGGATTTTCTGGGGCCAACGTCCTGACTTTC - TRBJ2-6 TRBD2 TRBV7-9
CASRPAWAQAFF TGTGCCAGCCGCCCCGCCTGGGCCCAAGCTTTCTTT - TRBJ1-1 - TRBV12-3/TRBV12-4
CSVERLGGVDFNYGYTF TGCAGCGTTGAACGGTTAGGAGGGGTCGATTTCAATTATGGCTACACCTTC - TRBJ1-2 - TRBV29-1
CASSLGPSVRRAGELFF TGTGCCAGCAGCTTAGGTCCTAGCGTTAGGAGGGCCGGGGAGCTGTTTTTT many TRBJ2-2 - TRBV7-2
CASSPGTPNETPLHF TGTGCCAGCAGCCCCGGGACCCCCAACGAGACACCCCTCCACTTT - TRBJ1-6 - TRBV7-2
CASSLARVGYLKAFF TGTGCCAGCAGCTTAGCGAGGGTGGGGTACCTGAAAGCTTTCTTT - TRBJ1-1 - TRBV7-9
CASSLYSSNNEQFF TGTGCCAGCAGCTTATATTCCAGTAACAATGAGCAGTTCTTC - TRBJ2-1 - TRBV7-9
CSARAFGVTGRGLNTEAFF TGCAGTGCTAGAGCATTTGGGGTCACAGGGCGAGGATTGAACACTGAAGCTTTCTTT few TRBJ1-1 - TRBV20-1
CASSLSAVFSGANVLTF TGTGCCAGCAGTTTATCGGCAGTTTTTTCTGGGGCCAACGTCCTGACTTTC many TRBJ2-6 - TRBV28
CASSLSVLSGYTF TGTGCCAGCAGTTTATCAGTCCTTTCGGGCTACACCTTC few TRBJ1-2 - TRBV28
CASSQRQGQDGYTF TGTGCCAGCAGCCAGAGACAGGGGCAGGATGGCTACACCTTC few TRBJ1-2 TRBD1 TRBV7-2
CASTPGPYSGNTIYF TGTGCCAGCACCCCCGGGCCTTACTCTGGAAACACCATATATTTT few TRBJ1-3 - TRBV7-2
CASTPGGLDTQYF TGTGCCAGCACTCCCGGAGGGTTAGATACGCAGTATTTT many TRBJ2-3 - TRBV7-2
CASSLVGNSPLHF TGTGCCAGCAGCTTAGTGGGCAATTCACCCCTCCACTTT many TRBJ1-6 - TRBV12-3/TRBV12-4
CSARVGKQGATSPLHF TGCAGTGCCCGCGTGGGGAAACAGGGGGCGACTTCACCCCTCCACTTT - TRBJ1-6 TRBD1 TRBV20-1
CASSFSGSRAYEQYF TGTGCCAGCAGTTTTTCGGGGAGCAGGGCCTACGAGCAGTACTTC few TRBJ2-7 - TRBV28
CASRRLAGHNEQFF TGTGCCAGCAGAAGACTAGCGGGTCACAATGAGCAGTTCTTC few TRBJ2-1 TRBD2 TRBV7-6
CASSYTGGLTYEQYF TGTGCCAGCAGCTATACCGGTGGCCTTACCTACGAGCAGTACTTC few TRBJ2-7 - TRBV7-6
CASSQGPLANYGYTF TGTGCCAGCAGCCAGGGACCTTTAGCTAACTATGGCTACACCTTC - TRBJ1-2 - TRBV14
CASSLQGVSHNEKLFF TGTGCCAGCAGCTTACAGGGGGTTTCTCATAATGAAAAACTGTTTTTT few TRBJ1-4 TRBD1 TRBV7-9
CASSEIRAMGGNTIYF TGTGCCAGCAGTGAAATTCGGGCCATGGGGGGAAACACCATATATTTT few TRBJ1-3 - TRBV2
CASSFTAYGYTF TGTGCCAGCAGCTTTACCGCCTATGGCTACACCTTC - TRBJ1-2 - TRBV7-2
CASRMGRQHNTEAFF TGTGCCAGCAGGATGGGACGGCAGCACAACACTGAAGCTTTCTTT - TRBJ1-1 - TRBV12-3/TRBV12-4
CASSLASGSGPYEQYF TGTGCCAGCAGCTTAGCGTCGGGTAGCGGGCCCTACGAGCAGTACTTC - TRBJ2-7 TRBD2 TRBV7-2
CSARDPRGGGTEAFF TGCAGTGCTAGAGACCCTCGAGGCGGGGGCACTGAAGCTTTCTTT few TRBJ1-1 - TRBV20-1
CASSQIAGKDGYTF TGCGCCAGCAGCCAAATTGCCGGAAAAGATGGCTACACCTTC - TRBJ1-2 - TRBV4-1
CASSPTPPTEQYF TGTGCCAGCAGCCCGACCCCCCCTACCGAGCAGTACTTC few TRBJ2-7 - TRBV25-1
CASWSGDSYEQYF TGTGCCAGCTGGAGCGGGGACTCCTACGAGCAGTACTTC few TRBJ2-7 TRBD2 TRBV28
CASSSGGVTGYNEQFF TGTGCCAGCAGTTCAGGAGGGGTTACAGGGTACAATGAGCAGTTCTTC few TRBJ2-1 - TRBV12-3/TRBV12-4
CSARDGADTQYF TGCAGTGCTAGAGATGGCGCAGATACGCAGTATTTT - TRBJ2-3 - TRBV20-1
CSALTSGGSDTQYF TGCAGTGCCCTAACTAGCGGGGGGTCAGATACGCAGTATTTT - TRBJ2-3 TRBD2 TRBV20-1
CASSARQGGGANYGYTF TGTGCCAGCAGTGCCCGACAGGGAGGGGGAGCTAACTATGGCTACACCTTC few TRBJ1-2 TRBD1 TRBV2
CASSRSLRGYYGYTF TGTGCCAGCAGCCGGAGCCTCAGGGGATACTATGGCTACACCTTC - TRBJ1-2 - TRBV7-9